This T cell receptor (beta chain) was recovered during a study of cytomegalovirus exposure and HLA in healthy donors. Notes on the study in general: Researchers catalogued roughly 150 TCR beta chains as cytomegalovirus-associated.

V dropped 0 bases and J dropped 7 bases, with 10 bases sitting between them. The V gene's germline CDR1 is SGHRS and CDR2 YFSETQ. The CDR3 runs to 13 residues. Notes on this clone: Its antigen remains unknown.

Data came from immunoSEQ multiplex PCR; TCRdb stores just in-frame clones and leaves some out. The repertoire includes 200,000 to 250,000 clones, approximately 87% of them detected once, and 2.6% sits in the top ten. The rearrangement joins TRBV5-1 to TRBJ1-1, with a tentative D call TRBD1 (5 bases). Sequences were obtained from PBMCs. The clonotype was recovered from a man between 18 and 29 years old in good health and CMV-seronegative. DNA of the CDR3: TGCGCCAGCAGCTTGGACCAGGGCAGTGAAGCTTTCTTT. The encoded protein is CASSLDQGSEAFF.